This passage covers 3 T cell receptor beta chains from one sample sequenced in a study of shared clonotypes between healthy human individuals. CD45RO-negative, CCR7-positively selected cells formed the naive CD8 fraction, excluding terminally differentiated effector memory CD45RA+ cells. Produced via immunoSEQ multiplex PCR; TCRdb's table is partial and in-frame only. Here the sample spans nearly 2 million clones, about 95% being singletons. The sequenced material came from naive CD8+ T cells sorted from blood. The receptors come from a man aged 18 to 30 in good health.

This chain joins TRBV7-2 and TRBJ1-5, with D unclear. CDR3 size: 17 residues. From germline, CDR1 is SGHTA and CDR2 FQGNSA. Trimming took 3 bases from V and 0 from J, leaving 15 bases between them. The CDR3 here is CASSFSVGAYSNQPQHF. The CDR3 DNA is TGTGCCAGCAGCTTTTCGGTGGGAGCATATAGCAATCAGCCCCAGCATTTT. Using reference TRBV7-2 and TRBJ1-5 for the parts outside the CDR3, the full variable domain is GAGVSQSPSNKVTEKGKDVELRCDPISGHTALYWYRQSLGQGLEFLIYFQGNSAPDKSGLPSDRFSAERTGGSVSTLTIQRTQQEDSAVYLCASSFSVGAYSNQPQHFGDGTRLSIL.

The rearrangement joins TRBV29-1 to TRBJ2-3, with 10 bases that match TRBD1. J lost 8 bases, V lost 5 bases, and 7 bases had no gene match. This CDR3 is 13 amino acids long. Germline CDR1 and CDR2: SQVTM and ANQGSEA. The DNA of the CDR3 is TGCAGCGTTACGGACAGGGGGTGGAGTACGCAGTATTTT. The encoded protein is CSVTDRGWSTQYF.

The chain recombines TRBV19 with TRBJ2-1; 7 nucleotides match TRBD2. Germline V gene lookup returns CDR1 LNHDA and CDR2 SQIVND (reference sequence). The CDR3 runs 17 residues. Unmatched junction bases numbered 10, after V lost 0 bases and J lost 5 bases. The DNA of the CDR3 is TGTGCCAGTAGTATAGATACTCCTAGCGGTAGAGACAATGAGCAGTTCTTC. The encoded protein is CASSIDTPSGRDNEQFF.